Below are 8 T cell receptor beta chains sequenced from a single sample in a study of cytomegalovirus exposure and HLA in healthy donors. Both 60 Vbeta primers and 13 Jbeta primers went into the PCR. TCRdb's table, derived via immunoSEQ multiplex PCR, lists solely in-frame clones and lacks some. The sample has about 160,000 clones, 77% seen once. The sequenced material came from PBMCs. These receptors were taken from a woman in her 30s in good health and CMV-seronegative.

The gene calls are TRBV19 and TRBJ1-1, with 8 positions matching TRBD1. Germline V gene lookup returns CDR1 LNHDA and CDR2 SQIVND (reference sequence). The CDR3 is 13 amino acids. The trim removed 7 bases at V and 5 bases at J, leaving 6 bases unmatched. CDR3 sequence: CASIGRQGTEAFF. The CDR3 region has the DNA TGTGCCAGTATTGGGAGACAGGGGACTGAAGCTTTCTTT.

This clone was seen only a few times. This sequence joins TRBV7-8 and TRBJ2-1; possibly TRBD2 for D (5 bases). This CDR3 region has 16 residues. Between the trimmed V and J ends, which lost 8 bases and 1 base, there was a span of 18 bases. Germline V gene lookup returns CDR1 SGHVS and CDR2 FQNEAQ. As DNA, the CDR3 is TGTGCCAGCGTGCGGAGCGGCCGGCCGTCCTACAATGAGCAGTTCTTC. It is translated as CASVRSGRPSYNEQFF.

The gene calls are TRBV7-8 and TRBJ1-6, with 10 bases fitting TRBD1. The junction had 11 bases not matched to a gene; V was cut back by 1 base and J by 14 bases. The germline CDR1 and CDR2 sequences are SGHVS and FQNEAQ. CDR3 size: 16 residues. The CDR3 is CASSLEGQGYPSTLHF. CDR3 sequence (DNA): TGTGCCAGCAGCTTAGAGGGACAGGGGTACCCTTCCACCCTCCACTTT.

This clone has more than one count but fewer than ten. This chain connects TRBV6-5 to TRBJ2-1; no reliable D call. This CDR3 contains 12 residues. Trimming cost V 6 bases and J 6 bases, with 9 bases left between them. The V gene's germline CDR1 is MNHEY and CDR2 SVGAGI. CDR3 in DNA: TGTGCCAGCAGACAGAACACCAATGAGCAGTTCTTC. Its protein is CASRQNTNEQFF.

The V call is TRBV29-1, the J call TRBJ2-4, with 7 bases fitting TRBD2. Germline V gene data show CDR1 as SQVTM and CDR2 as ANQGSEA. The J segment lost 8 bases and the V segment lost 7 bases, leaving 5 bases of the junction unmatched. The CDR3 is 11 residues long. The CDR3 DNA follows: TGCAGCGCGGGGGGTTTTGACATTCAGTACTTC. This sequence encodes CSAGGFDIQYF.

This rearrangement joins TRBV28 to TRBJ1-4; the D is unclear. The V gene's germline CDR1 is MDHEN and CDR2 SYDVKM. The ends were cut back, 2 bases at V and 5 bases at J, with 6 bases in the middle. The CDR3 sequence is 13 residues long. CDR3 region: CASSLLANEKLFF. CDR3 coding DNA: TGTGCCAGCAGTTTACTGGCCAATGAAAAACTGTTTTTT.

CDR3 amino acids: CASSPGVGTQYF. The CDR3 region has the DNA TGTGCCAGTAGTCCCGGAGTAGGAACGCAGTATTTT. The V call is TRBV19, the J call TRBJ2-3, with no clear D. Looked up from germline, CDR1 is LNHDA and CDR2 is SQIVND (reference sequence). Trimming stripped 5 bases from V and 9 bases from J, with 12 bases between. There are 12 residues in the CDR3.

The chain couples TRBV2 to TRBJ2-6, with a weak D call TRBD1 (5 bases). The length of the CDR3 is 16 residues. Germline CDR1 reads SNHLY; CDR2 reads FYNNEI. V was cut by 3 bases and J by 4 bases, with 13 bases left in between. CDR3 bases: TGTGCCAGCAGTGAGGGGCTCCCGCGGGGGGCCAACGTCCTGACTTTC. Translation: CASSEGLPRGANVLTF.